This T cell receptor (beta chain) was retrieved from a study of blood T cell repertoires in COVID-19 (dated by TCRdb to between 2020 and 2021). Background for the entire study: Samples covering the acute and convalescent phases of COVID-19 were provided by collaborators in the United States, Italy and Spain. The repertoires were made available in a free public database intended to serve as a resource for research on the immune response to SARS-CoV-2. Samples came from the ongoing ImmuneRACE study (first 160 participants) plus 1,254 subjects from 6 global collaborators. The prospective study material was composed of cDNA or gDNA derived from T cells, B-cell-depleted T cells, or PBMCs. Where HLA class I and class II types were available, the types were taken from metadata supplied by the sample provider, not from assay-based typing. Subjects who had been exposed to COVID-19, were actively infected with it, or had recovered from it provided the deeply sampled blood TCRbeta repertoires that made up the dataset. Nearly every sample came with metadata listing a de-identified subject ID, COVID-19 status, age in years and sex. Study-wide conclusions, independent of this receptor: How much clinical and demographic metadata was included differed by source and by participant, and the metadata was provided uncurated.

Points on this clone: Its antigen remains unidentified. No much larger clone is present one base from it, and per-base qualities are unavailable.

Participants in the prospective study were aged about 18 to 95 years, lived in 24 United States geographic areas, and enrolled through a virtual design. Cohort assignment in the prospective study relied on participant-reported clinical history from a screening survey and a study questionnaire. Exposed participants had been in contact with someone with a PCR-confirmed or clinician-diagnosed COVID-19 case within 2 weeks of study entry. Each participant in the prospective study had whole blood, serum and a nasopharyngeal or oropharyngeal swab collected by mobile phlebotomists. Over a roughly two-month period, participants in the prospective study had the option of providing additional blood draws and questionnaires. Before DNA extraction, blood samples from the prospective study were shipped at room temperature or frozen. TCRbeta CDR3 regions were amplified from genomic DNA by means of the immunoSEQ Assay, a bias-controlled multiplex PCR. For the original study's pipeline: Nucleated cell counts per sample were estimated from amplification of reference gene primers within the assay. To quantify the absolute abundance of each unique TCRbeta CDR3 rearrangement, sequence reads were collapsed and filtered. For each sample, productive Simpson clonality was calculated as the square root of Simpson's diversity index across productive rearrangements. This is the immuneACCESS table as TCRdb keeps it, with only in-frame sequences that have V and J called. A part of the clones is gone; compared with another copy, unresolved V genes explain less than half, and the rest is unexplained. V and J calls and clone size come straight from that table; D and trimming were deduced from the DNA. This sample comprises some 190,000 clones, 60% to 80% of them detected only once. Of the sample, over 13% is held by the ten largest clones.

V lost 0 bases and J lost 0 bases; the stretch between them is 8 bases long. Counted from cysteine to phenylalanine, this CDR3 has 15 amino acids. Only the CDR3 DNA stays, 45 bases, in frame from base 1. CDR1 and CDR2 are read off the germline V gene as MNHEY and SVGAGI. The receptor was derived from a man aged 55-75 years who had been exposed to COVID-19. The sequencing input was PBMCs or T cells enriched from blood (not recorded which). The chain is assembled from TRBV6-5 and TRBJ1-1; confidence is insufficient to name the D gene. The sequenced DNA is TGTGCCAGCAGTTACTCAGCCGGGGTGAACACTGAAGCTTTCTTT. Its product reads: CASSYSAGVNTEAFF.